This TCR beta chain was captured by sequencing in a study of cytomegalovirus exposure and HLA in healthy donors. Whole-study results and caveats: In an earlier analysis, productive rearrangement rates for most beta V segments clustered near 87% or 30%. TCR beta sequences reportedly predicted most subjects' HLA-A and HLA-B alleles accurately. Cytomegalovirus-associated status was assigned to roughly 160 TCR beta chains.

The length of the CDR3 is 13 residues. Germline CDR1 reads MNHNS; CDR2 reads SASEGT. V trimming: 8 bases; J trimming: 0 bases; junction bases outside the gene matches: 2. PCR was performed using 60 Vbeta and 13 Jbeta primers. Profiled with immunoSEQ multiplex PCR; TCRdb holds only in-frame clones, not every one. The sample records 200,000 to 300,000 clones, roughly four fifths being singletons. In the case of this clone: Its antigen remains unknown.

The sequence came from a woman aged 40 to 55 in good health and CMV-seropositive. The genes are TRBV6-1 and TRBJ1-1; 8 nucleotides match TRBD1. What was sequenced was PBMCs. The CDR3 loop is CASRTGLNTEAFF. The CDR3 DNA reads as TGTGCCAGCCGGACAGGGCTGAACACTGAAGCTTTCTTT.